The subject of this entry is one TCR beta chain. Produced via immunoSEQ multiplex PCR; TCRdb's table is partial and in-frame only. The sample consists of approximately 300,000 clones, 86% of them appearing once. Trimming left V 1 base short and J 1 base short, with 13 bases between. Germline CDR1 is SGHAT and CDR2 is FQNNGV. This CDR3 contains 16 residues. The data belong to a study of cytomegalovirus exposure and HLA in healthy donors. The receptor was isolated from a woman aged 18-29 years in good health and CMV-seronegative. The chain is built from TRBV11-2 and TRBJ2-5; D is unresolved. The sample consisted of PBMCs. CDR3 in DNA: TGTGCCAGCAGCTTAGGTGCCGCGGCACCCCAAGAGACCCAGTACTTC. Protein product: CASSLGAAAPQETQYF.